This entry lists 10 T cell receptor beta chains sequenced from one sample in a study of human T cells and chemical hapten exposure. TCRdb called the RACE reads again in MiXCR, with one record for every CDR3 protein. The table records about 190,000 distinct CDR3 sequences, approximately 24% of them present only once. Time point given: patch test 3, about 24 weeks after DPC sensitization. Treatment described: therapeutic diphenylcyclopropenone sensitization with weekly scalp DPC. This material consisted of whole blood, taken in connection with sensitization to the hapten diphenylcyclopropenone (DPC). The source of these receptors is a woman between 40 and 50 years old with alopecia areata. Some clones in this sample may be carry-over from other donors' samples.

The genes are TRBV4-1 and TRBJ2-1; 11 bases agree with TRBD2. Germline trimming cut 0 bases from V and 0 bases from J; bases unmatched to any gene: 7. Germline CDR1 is MGHRA and CDR2 is YSYEKL. This CDR3 is built from 19 residues. The CDR3 spells CASSQDGLAGVSSYNEQFF. In DNA, the CDR3 is TGCGCCAGCAGCCAAGATGGACTAGCGGGCGTGAGCTCCTACAATGAGCAGTTCTTC.

This clonotype was seen a few times. The chain couples TRBV2 to TRBJ1-4; TRBD1 might be the D (5 bases). This CDR3 has 13 residues. Germline assignment: CDR1 SNHLY and CDR2 FYNNEI. Trimming removed 4 bases from V and 8 bases from J, with 11 bases in between. CDR3 region: CASSGGTAEKLFF. In DNA form, the CDR3 reads TGTGCCAGCAGTGGAGGGACCGCGGAAAAACTGTTTTTT. Complete variable domain (other parts from reference TRBV2 and TRBJ1-4): EPEVTQTPSHQVTQMGQEVILRCVPISNHLYFYWYRQILGQKVEFLVSFYNNEISEKSEIFDDQFSVERPDGSNFTLKIRSTKLEDSAMYFCASSGGTAEKLFFGSGTQLSVL.

V gene TRBV5-6 combines with J gene TRBJ2-3; D is ambiguous. Trimming took 1 base from V and 2 from J, leaving 11 bases between them. This CDR3 comprises 15 residues. CDR1 is SGHDT, CDR2 YYEEEE, per germline. CDR3 in DNA: TGTGCCAGCAGCTTGAACGGGTACCTCACAGATACGCAGTATTTT. It specifies CASSLNGYLTDTQYF.

J is TRBJ2-1 and V is TRBV7-9; weak D call: TRBD2 (6 bases). V was trimmed by 7 bases and J by 3 bases, leaving 19 bases between them. The CDR3 runs to 16 residues. Germline CDR1 SEHNR, CDR2 FQNEAQ (reference sequence). The CDR3 nucleotides read TGTGCCAGCACCCCAGGTGGGACTCCAGGCTACAATGAGCAGTTCTTC. Protein sequence: CASTPGGTPGYNEQFF.

This clonotype has a count of ten or more. This chain joins TRBV29-1 and TRBJ2-6, with a weak D call TRBD2 (5 bases). Germline assignment: CDR1 SQVTM and CDR2 ANQGSEA. Deletions cut 1 base from V and 4 bases from J, with 8 bases between. This CDR3 contains 14 residues. CDR3 amino acids: CSVEGSGGANVLTF. The DNA for the CDR3 is TGCAGCGTTGAAGGGTCGGGGGGGGCCAACGTCCTGACTTTC.

The gene calls are TRBV6-2 or TRBV6-3 and TRBJ2-7; D might be TRBD2 (6 bases). V shed 7 bases and J shed 2 bases, with 15 bases lying between them. Germline values: CDR1 MNHEY, CDR2 SVGEGT. This CDR3 has 14 amino acids. CDR3 sequence reads: CASINGGSTYEQYF. CDR3 nucleotide sequence: TGTGCCAGCATTAACGGGGGTTCCACCTACGAGCAGTACTTC.

The chain combines TRBV4-2 with TRBJ1-5; D remains unclear. Trimming stripped 4 bases from V and 2 bases from J, with 18 bases between. Germline CDR1 LGHNA, CDR2 YNFKEQ. The CDR3 sequence is 17 residues long. The CDR3 loop reads CASSPQVGPGGNQPQHF. The DNA of the CDR3 is TGTGCCAGCAGCCCTCAAGTGGGCCCGGGTGGCAATCAGCCCCAGCATTTT.

This rearrangement joins TRBV7-2 to TRBJ2-7; 9 bases align to TRBD2. Germline CDR1 reads SGHTA; CDR2 reads FQGNSA. V lost 5 bases and J lost 5; bases outside the gene matches: 1. The CDR3 spans 12 residues. The CDR3 protein is CASSRLADEQYF. DNA of the CDR3: TGTGCCAGCAGCCGACTAGCGGACGAGCAGTACTTC.

In this sample, this clonotype turned up a few times. The V gene is TRBV6-6, the J gene TRBJ1-5; TRBD1 is a possible D gene (6 bases). CDR1 and CDR2 (germline): MNHNY, SVGAGI (reference sequence). The CDR3 sequence is 16 residues long. V was cut by 5 bases and J by 0 bases, with 14 bases left in between. CDR3 DNA: TGTGCCAGCAGTGTCAACAGGGCATATAGCAATCAGCCCCAGCATTTT. The encoded protein is CASSVNRAYSNQPQHF.

The chain couples TRBV4-3 to TRBJ2-7; 10 nucleotides line up with TRBD1. This CDR3 has 15 amino acids. Germline trimming cut 1 base from V and 4 bases from J; bases unmatched to any gene: 4. Germline CDR1 LGHNA, CDR2 YSLEER. CDR3 in amino acids: CASSQGTGGVYEQYF. In DNA form, the CDR3 reads TGCGCCAGCAGCCAAGGGACAGGGGGGGTTTACGAGCAGTACTTC.